The 31 T cell receptor beta chains below come from one sample, sequenced in a study of radiation and T cells in renal cell carcinoma (dated by TCRdb to the early 2020s). Taken with the paper, the label for time point translates to: blood 4 weeks post-SBRT, at nephrectomy. The treatment or condition label, read with the paper, signifies: 15 Gy SBRT to primary tumor, nephrectomy 4 weeks later. The library was generated by the immunoSEQ multiplex PCR assay. TCRdb carries this immuneACCESS record with in-frame sequences only. Its versions omit some clonotypes, under half of them owing to an unresolved V gene in the studies checked, with the rest unexplained. Present in this sample are 150,000 to 200,000 clones, about 88% of which were seen just once. The top ten hold about 11% of the sample. The source was blood, collected from a patient whose treatment included radiotherapy and nephrectomy. Receptors originate from a woman aged 45-59 years with renal cell carcinoma.

The chain joins TRBV7-2 to TRBJ2-3, with TRBD1 identical over 8 bases. Looked up from germline, CDR1 is SGHTA and CDR2 is FQGNSA. The CDR3 is 16 amino acids. J gave up 3 bases and V 3 bases, and 8 bases lay outside the gene matches. The CDR3 region has the DNA TGTGCCAGCAGCTTGGGGCAGGGGGCGTCGACAGATACGCAGTATTTT. Protein product: CASSLGQGASTDTQYF.

The V and J genes are TRBV5-5 and TRBJ2-7; D unresolved. CDR1 SGHKS and CDR2 YYEKEE come from the germline V gene (reference sequence). Trimming shortened V by 0 bases and J by 1 base, and 8 bases separated the two germline ends. The CDR3 sequence is 14 residues long. CDR3 coding DNA: TGTGCCAGCAGCTTGGTGAGCAGGTCCTACGAGCAGTACTTC. It is translated as CASSLVSRSYEQYF.

V and J are TRBV7-9 and TRBJ1-1; no clear D gene. Germline V gene data show CDR1 as SEHNR and CDR2 as FQNEAQ (reference sequence). This CDR3 comprises 12 residues. With 5 bases removed from V and 8 bases from J, the gap between germline ends came to 12 bases. CDR3 in DNA: TGTGCCAGCAGCCACCCGGGGAGAGAAGCTTTCTTT. Amino acids: CASSHPGREAFF. The full variable domain, in which reference TRBV7-9 and TRBJ1-1 provide the parts outside the CDR3, is DTGVSQNPRHKITKRGQNVTFRCDPISEHNRLYWYRQTLGQGPEFLTYFQNEAQLEKSRLLSDRFSAERPKGSFSTLEIQRTEQGDSAMYLCASSHPGREAFFGQGTRLTVV.

The chain carries TRBV6-5 and TRBJ1-5; TRBD1 is a possible D gene (6 bases). The V end was cut by 5 bases, the J end by 2 bases, with 10 bases between. The CDR3 covers 14 residues. Germline CDR1 MNHEY, CDR2 SVGAGI. CDR3 region: CASSEGVRNQPQHF. CDR3 DNA: TGTGCCAGCAGTGAGGGGGTCCGCAATCAGCCCCAGCATTTT.

The chain recombines TRBV11-2 with TRBJ2-1, with 10 bases matching TRBD2. The germline CDR1 and CDR2 sequences are SGHAT and FQNNGV. CDR3 length: 18 residues. V lost 2 bases and J lost 7; bases outside the gene matches: 14. The CDR3 is CASSLQSLAGDGGNEQFF. In DNA, the CDR3 is TGTGCCAGCAGCTTACAATCCCTAGCGGGGGACGGGGGAAATGAGCAGTTCTTC.

The V gene is TRBV4-3, the J gene TRBJ1-2, with D uncertain. Germline V gene data show CDR1 as LGHNA and CDR2 as YSLEER. The CDR3 runs to 14 residues. Trimming removed 1 base at V and 3 bases at J, with 9 bases between. CDR3 region: CASSQGEGYYGYTF. The CDR3 DNA is TGCGCCAGCAGCCAAGGCGAGGGCTACTATGGCTACACCTTC.

The V gene is TRBV5-1, the J gene TRBJ1-1, with D uncertain. CDR1 SGHRS and CDR2 YFSETQ come from the germline V gene. The CDR3 spans 14 residues. Trimming shortened V by 3 bases and J by 1 base, and 10 bases separated the two germline ends. The CDR3 sequence is CASSYQVTNTEAFF. The CDR3 coding sequence is TGCGCCAGCAGCTACCAAGTTACGAACACTGAAGCTTTCTTT.

V is TRBV6-7 and J is TRBJ1-1; tentative D call: TRBD1 (6 bases). TRBV6-7 belongs to the ORF category, with a function that is uncertain. The CDR3 runs 15 residues. The V end was cut by 3 bases, the J end by 8 bases, with 19 bases between. CDR3 DNA: TGTGCCAGCAGTTATGTGGGGGCGATAATCGCCGAAGCTTTCTTT. Translating gives CASSYVGAIIAEAFF.

This clone has more than one count but fewer than ten. J is TRBJ1-1 and V is TRBV29-1; D remains ambiguous. V lost 4 bases and J lost 3, with 9 bases in between. This CDR3 has 12 residues. The V gene's germline CDR1 is SQVTM and CDR2 ANQGSEA. The CDR3 DNA is TGCAGCGTTGTGGGGTCAGACACTGAAGCTTTCTTT. Protein: CSVVGSDTEAFF.

The J gene is TRBJ1-4, the V gene TRBV6-1, with TRBD1 matching over 8 bases. The V and J ends lost 8 bases and 8 bases, in that order; junction bases with no gene match: 10. The CDR3 has 14 residues. CDR1 and CDR2 from the germline V gene are MNHNS and SASEGT. CDR3 sequence: CASGETGAGEKLFF. As DNA, the CDR3 is TGTGCCAGCGGGGAGACAGGGGCCGGAGAAAAACTGTTTTTT.

The chain employs TRBV7-2 and TRBJ2-5, with TRBD2 matching 10 bases. The CDR3 spans 15 residues. The V gene's germline CDR1 is SGHTA and CDR2 FQGNSA. With V trimmed by 3 bases and J by 3 bases, 4 bases remained unmatched. The CDR3: CASSFSSGGKETQYF. For the CDR3, the DNA is TGTGCCAGCAGCTTTTCTAGCGGGGGTAAAGAGACCCAGTACTTC. Complete variable domain (other parts from reference TRBV7-2 and TRBJ2-5): GAGVSQSPSNKVTEKGKDVELRCDPISGHTALYWYRQSLGQGLEFLIYFQGNSAPDKSGLPSDRFSAERTGGSVSTLTIQRTQQEDSAVYLCASSFSSGGKETQYFGPGTRLLVL.

This chain uses TRBV9 with TRBJ2-1, with 7 nucleotides matching TRBD1. Trimming removed 3 bases from V and 3 bases from J; junction bases left unmatched: 6. The CDR3 consists of 15 residues. The germline CDR1 and CDR2 sequences are SGDLS and YYNGEE. CDR3 sequence (DNA): TGTGCCAGCAGCGCCTTAGGGACAGTCTACAATGAGCAGTTCTTC. It encodes CASSALGTVYNEQFF.

This sequence joins TRBV9 and TRBJ2-1; 9 positions agree with TRBD2. The CDR3 runs 15 residues. Trimming took 2 bases from V and 4 from J; bases not matched to a gene: 4. Germline V CDR1 and CDR2: SGDLS, YYNGEE. The CDR3 here is CASSVTSGTYNEQFF. In nucleotides, the CDR3 is TGTGCCAGCAGCGTGACTAGCGGAACGTACAATGAGCAGTTCTTC.

The gene calls are TRBV5-1 and TRBJ1-1; D may be TRBD1 (6 bases). Germline CDR1 is SGHRS and CDR2 is YFSETQ. V was pared by 4 bases and J by 5 bases, with 15 bases between. This CDR3 is 14 amino acids long. The CDR3 sequence: CASSMLDRSTEAFF. The CDR3 nucleotides are TGCGCCAGCAGCATGCTTGACAGGAGTACTGAAGCTTTCTTT.

The chain carries TRBV6-6 and TRBJ1-3; D is undetermined. V was pared by 0 bases and J by 0 bases, with 6 bases between. This CDR3 spans 15 amino acids. Germline loops: CDR1 MNHNY, CDR2 SVGAGI (reference sequence). In DNA form, the CDR3 reads TGTGCCAGCAGTTACTCGCGGGACTCTGGAAACACCATATATTTT. Its protein product is CASSYSRDSGNTIYF.

Comments on this clone: Other DNA variants within this sample encode the same CDR3. The V call is TRBV6-5, the J call TRBJ1-1; D call uncertain. Germline values: CDR1 MNHEY, CDR2 SVGAGI. The CDR3 runs to 13 residues. V lost 0 bases and J lost 3, with 5 bases in between. The CDR3, as DNA: TGTGCCAGCAGTTACTCGGCGGACACTGAAGCTTTCTTT. Residues: CASSYSADTEAFF.

This chain joins TRBV7-3 and TRBJ2-1; D gene unclear. The CDR3 spans 15 residues. V lost 3 bases and J 2 bases, leaving 11 bases between the germline ends. Germline CDR1 reads SGHTA; CDR2 reads FQGTGA. CDR3 sequence (DNA): TGTGCCAGCAGCTTCGTGGCAGGAGCCTACAATGAGCAGTTCTTC. Translated: CASSFVAGAYNEQFF.

This rearrangement joins TRBV2 to TRBJ2-4; the match to TRBD2 covers 9 bases. With 6 bases clipped from V and 8 bases from J, the junction kept 14 bases outside the gene matches. The V gene's germline CDR1 is SNHLY and CDR2 FYNNEI. The CDR3 totals 16 residues. The DNA of the CDR3 is TGTGCCAGCAGGACCCCAGAAGCGGGGGGAGGGGACATTCAGTACTTC. This gives the protein CASRTPEAGGGDIQYF. Full variable domain (outside the CDR3, taken from reference TRBV2 and TRBJ2-4): EPEVTQTPSHQVTQMGQEVILRCVPISNHLYFYWYRQILGQKVEFLVSFYNNEISEKSEIFDDQFSVERPDGSNFTLKIRSTKLEDSAMYFCASRTPEAGGGDIQYFGAGTRLSVL.

The chain couples TRBV6-6 to TRBJ2-5, with 9 bases that match TRBD2. The CDR3 has 15 residues. Germline-derived CDR1 and CDR2 are MNHNY and SVGAGI (reference sequence). Trimming at V came to 6 bases and at J to 2 bases, leaving 7 bases not matched to a gene. The CDR3 protein is CASRGSGGFQETQYF. Here the CDR3 DNA reads TGTGCCAGCAGGGGCAGCGGGGGGTTTCAAGAGACCCAGTACTTC.

The rearrangement joins TRBV15 to TRBJ2-3, with 10 bases that match TRBD2. The CDR3 has 16 amino acids. V dropped 3 bases and J dropped 2; count of bases not matched to a gene: 5. CDR1 is LNHNV and CDR2 is YYDKDF in the germline V gene (reference sequence). CDR3 loop: CATSRNSGGATDTQYF. The CDR3 DNA is TGTGCCACCAGCAGGAACAGCGGGGGGGCCACAGATACGCAGTATTTT. Using reference TRBV15 and TRBJ2-3 for the parts outside the CDR3, the full variable domain is DAMVIQNPRYQVTQFGKPVTLSCSQTLNHNVMYWYQQKSSQAPKLLFHYYDKDFNNEADTPDNFQSRRPNTSFCFLDIRSPGLGDTAMYLCATSRNSGGATDTQYFGPGTRLTVL.

J is TRBJ1-2 and V is TRBV14; maybe TRBD1 (6 bases). This CDR3 has 13 residues. Germline CDR1 and CDR2: SGHDN and FVKESK. With 1 base removed from V and 5 bases from J, the gap between germline ends came to 8 bases. The CDR3 loop reads CASSQVTGYGYTF. The CDR3 DNA reads TGTGCCAGCAGCCAAGTTACAGGGTATGGCTACACCTTC.

The chain carries TRBV4-3 and TRBJ2-1; 8 bases align to TRBD1. Germline CDR1 LGHNA, CDR2 YSLEER. CDR3 size: 19 residues. With 0 bases clipped from V and 2 bases from J, the junction kept 12 bases outside the gene matches. The CDR3 DNA follows: TGCGCCAGCAGCCAAGAACCCCCCGGGCAGGGGGCCGCCTACAATGAGCAGTTCTTC. It specifies CASSQEPPGQGAAYNEQFF.

The chain employs TRBV5-1 and TRBJ1-3; the D is unclear. Germline V gene sequence: CDR1 SGHRS, CDR2 YFSETQ. The CDR3 totals 16 residues. Trimming cost V 0 bases and J 1 base, with 11 bases left between them. The CDR3 DNA follows: TGCGCCAGCAGCTTGGACGGGGTCCGTTCTGGAAACACCATATATTTT. Protein: CASSLDGVRSGNTIYF.

With regard to this clone: The junction and the germline gene differ at one end; a read error may be behind it. CDR3 DNA sequence: TGCGCCAGCAGCTTTCAGGGCCAGCACACCGAAGCTTTCTTT. This encodes CASSFQGQHTEAFF. The V and J genes are TRBV5-1 and TRBJ1-1, with D possibly TRBD1 on 5 matching bases. Germline lookup yields CDR1 SGHRS and CDR2 YFSETQ. The CDR3 has 14 amino acids.

The chain joins TRBV18 to TRBJ2-7; 11 bases are a match to TRBD2. CDR3 length: 16 residues. J lost 1 base, V lost 4 bases, and 6 bases had no gene match. Germline V gives CDR1 KGHSH, CDR2 LQKENI. CDR3 DNA sequence: TGTGCCAGCTCACAGATAGCGGGGGGGCATTCCTACGAGCAGTACTTC. Its protein is CASSQIAGGHSYEQYF.

The chain employs TRBV18 and TRBJ1-4; 8 bases fit TRBD1. V lost 3 bases and J lost 5; bases outside the gene matches: 2. This CDR3 is 14 amino acids long. Germline V gene data show CDR1 as KGHSH and CDR2 as LQKENI. Here the CDR3 reads CASSPDRANEKLFF. The CDR3 DNA follows: TGTGCCAGCTCACCGGACAGGGCCAATGAAAAACTGTTTTTT.

This clone was detected a few times. The chain has TRBV7-9 and TRBJ1-1; D call uncertain. The length of the CDR3 is 15 residues. Trimming took 0 bases from V and 1 from J, leaving 9 bases between them. Germline V lookup: CDR1 SEHNR, CDR2 FQNEAQ (reference sequence). This chain's CDR3 is CASSLAGRENTEAFF. Written as DNA, the CDR3 is TGTGCCAGCAGCTTAGCGGGCCGAGAGAACACTGAAGCTTTCTTT.

V gene TRBV20-1 combines with J gene TRBJ2-7; tentatively, D is TRBD1 or TRBD2 (5 bases each). The germline gives CDR1 DFQATT, CDR2 SNEGSKA (reference sequence). The CDR3 is 11 amino acids. V was cut by 3 bases and J by 8 bases, with 11 bases left in between. The CDR3, as DNA: TGCAGTGCTAGTGGGGGTACGAAGCAGTACTTC. Translated: CSASGGTKQYF.

The CDR3 protein is CAWSGAGTGELFF. CDR3 DNA: TGTGCCTGGAGTGGGGCGGGGACCGGGGAGCTGTTTTTT. This chain joins TRBV30 and TRBJ2-2; TRBD2 is a possible D gene (6 bases). This CDR3 spans 13 amino acids. CDR1 is GTSNPN, CDR2 SVGIG, per germline (reference sequence). V shed 1 base and J shed 5 bases, with 8 bases lying between them.

This clone was seen just once. The genes are TRBV12-5 and TRBJ2-2; TRBD1 is a possible D gene (6 bases). V gave up 3 bases and J gave up 5 bases, with 10 bases separating them. The CDR3 is 14 amino acids. The V gene's germline CDR1 is LGHNT and CDR2 FRNRAP. CDR3 nucleotides: TGTGCTAGTGGTTTTCAGGGGCCGACCGGGGAGCTGTTTTTT. Translation gives CASGFQGPTGELFF.

The chain recombines TRBV5-1 with TRBJ2-7, with a tentative D call TRBD2 (6 bases). The CDR3 runs to 13 residues. V gave up 4 bases and J gave up 2 bases, with 10 bases separating them. CDR1 and CDR2 (germline): SGHRS, YFSETQ. CDR3 DNA: TGCGCCAGCAGCCTCGGGGGACCCTACGAGCAGTACTTC. Translating gives CASSLGGPYEQYF.